Following are 5 T cell receptor beta chains from one sample sequenced in a study of cytomegalovirus exposure and HLA in healthy donors. It was with 60 Vbeta and 13 Jbeta primers that the PCR ran. This table comes from immunoSEQ multiplex PCR, and its TCRdb copy is limited to in-frame clones, with some not included. This sample has 150,000 to 200,000 clones, with more than 60% found just once. The specimen was PBMCs. The receptors stem from a man aged 25 to 40 in good health and CMV-seropositive.

This clone was observed a few times. This chain connects TRBV30 to TRBJ2-1, with 10 bases that match TRBD2. The ends lost 1 base at V and 4 bases at J; junction bases unmatched: 10. The CDR3 is made up of 17 amino acids. Germline values: CDR1 GTSNPN, CDR2 SVGIG (reference sequence). This chain's CDR3 is CAWSDGGASGGYNEQFF. The CDR3 DNA is TGTGCCTGGAGTGATGGCGGAGCTAGCGGGGGATACAATGAGCAGTTCTTC. Complete variable domain (other parts from reference TRBV30 and TRBJ2-1): SQTIHQWPATLVQPVGSPLSLECTVEGTSNPNLYWYRQAAGRGLQLLFYSVGIGQISSEVPQNLSASRPQDRQFILSSKKLLLSDSGFYLCAWSDGGASGGYNEQFFGPGTRLTVL.

The chain carries TRBV7-6 and TRBJ1-3; TRBD1 is a possible D gene (5 bases). Trimming left V 5 bases short and J 0 bases short, with 11 bases between. The CDR3 has 15 residues. Germline-derived CDR1 and CDR2 are SGHVS and FNYEAQ. CDR3 sequence reads: CASSLDSISGNTIYF. CDR3 DNA sequence: TGTGCCAGCAGCCTCGACAGCATCTCTGGAAACACCATATATTTT.

V usage is TRBV9 and J usage is TRBJ1-2; D call uncertain. Per the germline V gene, CDR1 is SGDLS and CDR2 is YYNGEE. This CDR3 is built from 15 residues. Trimming pared 4 bases from V and 0 bases from J, leaving 13 bases between. Here the CDR3 reads CASSFRESSNYGYTF. CDR3 nucleotide sequence: TGTGCCAGCAGCTTTCGGGAGTCTTCTAACTATGGCTACACCTTC.

V is TRBV4-2 and J is TRBJ2-2; possibly TRBD2 for D (6 bases). Trimming removed 0 bases from V and 5 bases from J, with 13 bases in between. Germline V gene lookup returns CDR1 LGHNA and CDR2 YNFKEQ. The CDR3 length is 16 residues. The CDR3 sequence is CASSQEKTSRTGELFF. CDR3 DNA: TGTGCCAGCAGCCAAGAAAAGACTAGTAGGACCGGGGAGCTGTTTTTT.

V is TRBV19 and J is TRBJ2-1; 7 bases fit TRBD2. With V trimmed by 2 bases and J by 1 base, 2 bases remained unmatched. This CDR3 contains 15 residues. Germline V CDR1 and CDR2: LNHDA, SQIVND (reference sequence). The CDR3 DNA reads TGTGCCAGTAGTATAAGCGGGAATTCCTACAATGAGCAGTTCTTC. This sequence encodes CASSISGNSYNEQFF.